The entry below describes one T cell receptor beta chain. This specimen comes from a study of shared clonotypes between healthy human individuals. This CDR3 comprises 14 residues. V lost 5 bases, J lost 2 bases, and 5 bases stayed unmatched. Germline V gives CDR1 MNHNS, CDR2 SASEGT. Only CD45RO-negative cells positively selected for CCR7 counted as naive CD8 cells, so terminally differentiated effector memory CD45RA+ cells were excluded. Investigators spread the genomic DNA of each subset evenly over several immunoSEQ plates. TCRdb's table, derived via immunoSEQ multiplex PCR, lists solely in-frame clones and lacks some. The table includes 2 million or so clones, approximately 94% detected once.

The genes are TRBV6-1 and TRBJ2-7, with 8 bases lining up with TRBD1. Sequenced: naive CD8+ T cells sorted from blood. The receptor was derived from a man younger than 30 in good health. The CDR3 nucleotides read TGTGCCAGCAGTACGACAGGGGTCCCCTACGAGCAGTACTTC. This translates into CASSTTGVPYEQYF.